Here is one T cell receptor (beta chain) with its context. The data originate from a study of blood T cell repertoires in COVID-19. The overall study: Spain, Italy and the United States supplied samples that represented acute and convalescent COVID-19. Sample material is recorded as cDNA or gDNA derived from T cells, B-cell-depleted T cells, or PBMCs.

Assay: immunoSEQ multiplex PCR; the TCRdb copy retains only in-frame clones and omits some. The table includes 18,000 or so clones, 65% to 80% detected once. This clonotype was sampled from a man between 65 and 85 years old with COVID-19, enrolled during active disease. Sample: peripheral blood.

The CDR3 spells CASSLSGLGGYTF. The CDR3 region has the DNA TGTGCCAGCAGTTTGTCAGGGCTGGGAGGCTACACCTTC. The chain links TRBV28 to TRBJ1-2, with D perhaps TRBD1 (5 bases). Germline assignment: CDR1 MDHEN and CDR2 SYDVKM. The ends were cut back, 3 bases at V and 8 bases at J, with 13 bases in the middle. This CDR3 region has 13 residues.